This TCR beta chain was sequenced in a study of radiotherapy plus CTLA-4 blockade in lung cancer. Turning to the study itself: Among patients, 15% to 20% showed objective responses, and approximately 31% had disease control.

Study-wide findings and caveats: Response, reportedly, was best predicted by interferon-beta along with early blood T cell clone dynamics.

With regard to this clone: No antigen is known for it.

Here immunoSEQ multiplex PCR was the method, and the copy in TCRdb shows in-frame clones only, minus some. The sample lists 65,000 to 100,000 clones; over 80% were seen once. Trimming took 1 base from V and 9 from J, leaving 9 bases between them. The CDR3 spans 13 residues. The germline gives CDR1 SGHAT, CDR2 FQNNGV. Enrolled patients, whose metastatic non-small-cell lung cancer was chemo-refractory, received focal radiation plus CTLA-4 blockade with ipilimumab. The V and J genes are TRBV11-2 and TRBJ2-2; D unclear. The sequences come from peripheral blood, collected from a patient treated with radiotherapy plus ipilimumab. This TCR was sampled from a human donor with non-small cell lung cancer who had stable disease on radiotherapy plus ipilimumab. The CDR3 region is CASSLAPPRELFF. CDR3 nucleotide sequence: TGTGCCAGCAGCTTAGCCCCTCCCAGGGAGCTGTTTTTT.